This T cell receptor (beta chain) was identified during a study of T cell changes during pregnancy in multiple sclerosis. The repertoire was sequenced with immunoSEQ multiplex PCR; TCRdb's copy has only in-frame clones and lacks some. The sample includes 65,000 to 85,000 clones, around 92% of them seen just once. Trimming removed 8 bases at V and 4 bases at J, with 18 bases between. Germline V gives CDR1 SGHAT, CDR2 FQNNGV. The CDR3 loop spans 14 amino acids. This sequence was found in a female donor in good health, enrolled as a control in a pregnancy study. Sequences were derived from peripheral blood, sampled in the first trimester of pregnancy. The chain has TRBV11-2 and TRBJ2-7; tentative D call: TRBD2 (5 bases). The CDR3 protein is CASSVGAKSYEQYF. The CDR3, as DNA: TGTGCCAGCTCCGTGGGAGCGAAATCTTACGAGCAGTACTTC.